This T cell receptor (beta chain) was obtained from a study of blood T cell repertoires in COVID-19. In the study overall: The samples span acute and convalescent COVID-19 from the United States, Italy and Spain. T cells, B-cell-depleted T cells, or PBMCs supplied cDNA or gDNA.

Clones were sequenced by immunoSEQ multiplex PCR, and TCRdb holds only the in-frame ones, with some missing. This table has about 24,000 clones, roughly 89% appearing once. This clone was seen only a few times. Germline V lookup: CDR1 SGHTA, CDR2 FQGNSA. Trimming at V came to 5 bases and at J to 3 bases, leaving 6 bases not matched to a gene. The CDR3 extends over 16 amino acids. This TCR derives from a woman in her 70s with active COVID-19. Sequences were obtained from peripheral blood. The chain is built from TRBV7-2 and TRBJ2-1, with TRBD2 matching over 11 bases. CDR3 sequence: CASSATLAGGYNEQFF. In DNA, the CDR3 is TGTGCCAGCAGCGCCACTCTAGCGGGGGGCTACAATGAGCAGTTCTTC.